A single sample gave rise to the 28 T cell receptor beta chains below, sequenced in a study of T cell responses to AZD1222 COVID-19 vaccine. Data came from immunoSEQ multiplex PCR; TCRdb stores just in-frame clones and leaves some out. The table includes about 140,000 clones, 70% to 90% detected once. The input for sequencing was peripheral blood, taken on day 0 of AZD1222 vaccination. The receptors here all came from an adult in good health.

The CDR3 is CASSPFEGGSYEQYF. The DNA of the CDR3 is TGTGCCAGCAGTCCATTCGAGGGGGGCTCCTACGAGCAGTACTTC. The chain employs TRBV6-6 and TRBJ2-7, with D possibly called TRBD1 or TRBD2 (6 bases each). V lost 5 bases and J lost 0, with 14 bases in between. The CDR3 spans 15 residues. The germline CDR1 and CDR2 sequences are MNHNY and SVGAGI (reference sequence).

The V gene is TRBV6-5, the J gene TRBJ1-1; a possible D gene is TRBD1 (5 bases). The V end was cut by 7 bases, the J end by 6 bases, with 9 bases between. CDR3 size: 11 residues. Germline CDR1 MNHEY, CDR2 SVGAGI. The CDR3 here is CASTGTAEAFF. CDR3 DNA sequence: TGTGCCAGCACCGGGACGGCTGAAGCTTTCTTT.

This chain uses TRBV7-2 with TRBJ2-5; TRBD2 matches at 11 bases. V was clipped by 5 bases and J by 5 bases; unmatched bases: 10. This CDR3 spans 16 amino acids. Germline V gene data show CDR1 as SGHTA and CDR2 as FQGNSA. CDR3 region: CASSPPLAGARETQYF. In nucleotides, the CDR3 is TGTGCCAGCAGCCCTCCACTAGCGGGGGCCAGGGAGACCCAGTACTTC.

This chain joins TRBV27 and TRBJ1-6, with TRBD1 matching 7 bases. V was clipped by 3 bases and J by 6 bases; unmatched bases: 2. The CDR3 extends over 14 amino acids. The V gene's germline CDR1 is MNHEY and CDR2 SMNVEV (reference sequence). As DNA, the CDR3 is TGTGCCAGCAGTTTCGACAGGGCTAATTCACCCCTCCACTTT. Translated: CASSFDRANSPLHF.

The chain carries TRBV27 and TRBJ1-1; 7 bases line up with TRBD1. Germline CDR1 reads MNHEY; CDR2 reads SMNVEV (reference sequence). The J segment lost 0 bases and the V segment lost 6 bases, leaving 7 bases of the junction unmatched. The CDR3 totals 15 residues. In nucleotides, the CDR3 is TGTGCCAGCAGCTGGGACAGACTCATGAACACTGAAGCTTTCTTT. This gives the protein CASSWDRLMNTEAFF.

The V and J genes are TRBV9 and TRBJ2-7; 7 nucleotides line up with TRBD1. J gave up 0 bases and V 4 bases, and 4 bases lay outside the gene matches. There are 14 residues in the CDR3. The germline V gene encodes CDR1 SGDLS and CDR2 YYNGEE. CDR3 residues: CASSSGQSSYEQYF. DNA of the CDR3: TGTGCCAGCAGCTCGGGACAGAGCTCCTACGAGCAGTACTTC. Based on the CDR3 plus reference TRBV9 and TRBJ2-7, the full variable domain is DSGVTQTPKHLITATGQRVTLRCSPRSGDLSVYWYQQSLDQGLQFLIQYYNGEERAKGNILERFSAQQFPDLHSELNLSSLELGDSALYFCASSSGQSSYEQYFGPGTRLTVT.

CDR3: CASSFIRDIGISSSYNSPLHF. DNA for the CDR3: TGTGCCAGCAGTTTCATCCGGGACATTGGAATCTCTAGCTCCTATAATTCACCCCTCCACTTT. The chain links TRBV28 to TRBJ1-6, with D perhaps TRBD1 (6 bases). Trimming cost V 3 bases and J 0 bases, with 24 bases left between them. The CDR3 spans 21 residues. CDR1 and CDR2 (germline): MDHEN, SYDVKM.

V usage is TRBV30 and J usage is TRBJ1-5; D gene ambiguous. Trimming took off 3 bases at V and 3 bases at J, with 15 bases between the two ends. The CDR3 has 15 amino acids. Germline V gene sequence: CDR1 GTSNPN, CDR2 SVGIG (reference sequence). Here the CDR3 reads CAWSPQPKNNQPQHF. The DNA for the CDR3 is TGTGCCTGGAGCCCCCAGCCCAAGAACAATCAGCCCCAGCATTTT.

The CDR3 reads CASSEDRGTLNYGYTF. In DNA form, the CDR3 reads TGTGCCAGCAGTGAAGATAGGGGAACCCTTAACTATGGCTACACCTTC. The chain joins TRBV6-1 to TRBJ1-2; D may be TRBD1 (5 bases). CDR1 is MNHNS, CDR2 SASEGT, per germline. This CDR3 is built from 16 residues. Trimming pared 1 base from V and 1 base from J, leaving 13 bases between.

The chain uses TRBV3-1 (or the pseudogene TRBV3-2) and TRBJ2-7; 7 bases agree with TRBD1. Trimming cost V 8 bases and J 4 bases; bases outside gene matches: 11. Germline V CDR1 and CDR2: LGHDT, YNNKEL (reference sequence). CDR3 length: 14 residues. This CDR3 reads CASSRRQGLYEQYF. CDR3 DNA sequence: TGTGCCAGCTCCCGGCGACAGGGATTGTACGAGCAGTACTTC.

The rearrangement links TRBV5-1 to TRBJ1-1; unclear D gene. Germline V gene lookup returns CDR1 SGHRS and CDR2 YFSETQ. CDR3 length equals 15 residues. Deletions cut 0 bases from V and 5 bases from J, with 14 bases between. For the CDR3, the DNA is TGCGCCAGCAGCTTGGACGCAGGAGTTGGTACTGAAGCTTTCTTT. It codes for CASSLDAGVGTEAFF.

J is TRBJ1-1 and V is TRBV27, with TRBD1 as a possible D gene (6 bases). Trimming stripped 5 bases from V and 6 bases from J, with 13 bases between. The CDR3 extends over 13 amino acids. Per germline, CDR1 MNHEY and CDR2 SMNVEV (reference sequence). CDR3 sequence reads: CASSPGVRAEAFF. DNA for the CDR3: TGTGCCAGCAGTCCAGGGGTGCGGGCTGAAGCTTTCTTT.

This clone has a handful of counts. The V call is TRBV7-6, the J call TRBJ2-1; a weak D match, TRBD1 (5 bases). Germline CDR1 is SGHVS and CDR2 is FNYEAQ. Trimming removed 5 bases from V and 4 bases from J, with 21 bases in between. The CDR3 has 17 amino acids. The DNA of the CDR3 is TGTGCCAGCAGCCCCCGGGTTCCGACAGATGGGTACAATGAGCAGTTCTTC. Translating it yields CASSPRVPTDGYNEQFF. The full variable domain, with the rest looked up from reference TRBV7-6 and TRBJ2-1, is GAGVSQSPRYKVTKRGQDVALRCDPISGHVSLYWYRQALGQGPEFLTYFNYEAQQDKSGLPNDRFSAERPEGSISTLTIQRTEQRDSAMYRCASSPRVPTDGYNEQFFGPGTRLTVL.

The V gene is TRBV5-1, the J gene TRBJ2-1, with TRBD1 matching 11 bases. Germline CDR1 SGHRS, CDR2 YFSETQ. The CDR3 has 19 residues. The ends lost 0 bases at V and 10 bases at J; junction bases unmatched: 18. CDR3 protein: CASSLALPRTGGRGREQFF. CDR3 DNA sequence: TGCGCCAGCAGCTTGGCTCTCCCACGGACAGGGGGCAGGGGGAGGGAGCAGTTCTTC.

This chain uses TRBV10-1 with TRBJ2-2; no definite D call. The ends were cut back, 7 bases at V and 0 bases at J, with 9 bases in the middle. Germline V lookup: CDR1 WNHNN, CDR2 SYGVQD (reference sequence). The CDR3 spans 14 residues. CDR3 in DNA: TGCGCCAGCACTGACGGTACGAACACCGGGGAGCTGTTTTTT. It encodes CASTDGTNTGELFF.

The rearrangement links TRBV6-1 to TRBJ1-5; 8 bases line up with TRBD1. Trimming at V came to 1 base and at J to 3 bases, leaving 2 bases not matched to a gene. Germline V gene lookup returns CDR1 MNHNS and CDR2 SASEGT. This CDR3 is built from 15 residues. CDR3 region: CASSEGTGTNQPQHF. CDR3 DNA: TGTGCCAGCAGTGAAGGGACAGGGACCAATCAGCCCCAGCATTTT.

The gene calls are TRBV18 and TRBJ1-1; D is perhaps TRBD1 (6 bases). CDR3 length: 16 residues. Germline lookup yields CDR1 KGHSH and CDR2 LQKENI. Trimming stripped 0 bases from V and 5 bases from J, with 16 bases between. CDR3 nucleotide sequence: TGTGCCAGCTCACCACCGGTGCGGGGGACATATACTGAAGCTTTCTTT. Translating gives CASSPPVRGTYTEAFF.

This chain uses TRBV12-3 or TRBV12-4 with TRBJ2-7; no definite D call. Trimming removed 5 bases from V and 2 bases from J, with 10 bases in between. This CDR3 has 13 amino acids. CDR3 protein: CASSAHWTYEQYF. The CDR3, as DNA: TGTGCCAGCAGTGCCCATTGGACCTACGAGCAGTACTTC.

The rearrangement joins TRBV27 to TRBJ2-7; D may be TRBD1 or TRBD2 (6 bases each). The CDR3 is 17 amino acids. Germline V gene data show CDR1 as MNHEY and CDR2 as SMNVEV (reference sequence). Trimming took off 4 bases at V and 4 bases at J, with 23 bases between the two ends. The CDR3 spells CASSSPARTRGPYEQYF. DNA for the CDR3: TGTGCCAGCAGTTCCCCTGCCCGGACACGGGGGCCGTACGAGCAGTACTTC.

This chain links TRBV5-1 with TRBJ1-1; no clear D. This CDR3 has 11 residues. With 0 bases removed from V and 7 bases from J, the gap between germline ends came to 4 bases. Germline values: CDR1 SGHRS, CDR2 YFSETQ. CDR3 coding DNA: TGCGCCAGCAGCTTGGGGGGTGAAGCTTTCTTT. Residues: CASSLGGEAFF.

V is TRBV11-2 and J is TRBJ2-7; TRBD1 is a possible D gene (5 bases). From germline, CDR1 is SGHAT and CDR2 FQNNGV. V was clipped by 1 base and J by 5 bases, with 12 bases between them. This CDR3 is 14 amino acids long. The CDR3 DNA is TGTGCCAGCAGCTTAGTCCAGGGCTTCCACGAGCAGTACTTC. It encodes CASSLVQGFHEQYF.

V usage is TRBV2 and J usage is TRBJ2-3; D is perhaps TRBD1 or TRBD2 (5 bases each). Germline assignment: CDR1 SNHLY and CDR2 FYNNEI. This CDR3 has 16 residues. V lost 2 bases, J lost 4 bases, and 16 bases lay in between. The CDR3 sequence is CASSESPGTVPDTQYF. For the CDR3, the DNA is TGTGCCAGCAGTGAAAGTCCCGGGACGGTGCCAGATACGCAGTATTTT.

The chain links TRBV29-1 to TRBJ2-1; 9 positions agree with TRBD2. The CDR3 contains 14 residues. CDR1 SQVTM and CDR2 ANQGSEA come from the germline V gene. V lost 4 bases to trimming and J lost 8 bases; unmatched junction nucleotides: 9. The CDR3 DNA reads TGCAGCGTTGGTAGTAGCGGGAGAGGGTATGAGCAGTTCTTC. Its protein is CSVGSSGRGYEQFF.

The gene calls are TRBV19 and TRBJ1-1; 8 nucleotides agree with TRBD1. Trimming removed 5 bases from V and 2 bases from J; junction bases left unmatched: 4. The CDR3 loop spans 14 amino acids. Germline values: CDR1 LNHDA, CDR2 SQIVND (reference sequence). The CDR3: CASSDDRGNTEAFF. As DNA, the CDR3 is TGTGCCAGTAGTGACGACAGGGGAAACACTGAAGCTTTCTTT.

This chain links TRBV11-3 with TRBJ2-2; D is unresolved. Looked up from germline, CDR1 is SGHNT and CDR2 is YENEEA. This CDR3 contains 14 residues. Trimming removed 2 bases at V and 4 bases at J, with 8 bases between. The CDR3 DNA is TGTGCCAGCAGCTTAAGTTCATTCACCGGGGAGCTGTTTTTT. Residues: CASSLSSFTGELFF.

The chain links TRBV5-6 to TRBJ2-1, with 8 bases lining up with TRBD2. Germline-derived CDR1 and CDR2 are SGHDT and YYEEEE. There are 15 residues in the CDR3. With V trimmed by 7 bases and J by 6 bases, 12 bases remained unmatched. The CDR3 region has the DNA TGTGCCAGCGCCCTGGGGACTAGGGGGTTCAATGAGCAGTTCTTC. This sequence encodes CASALGTRGFNEQFF.

This clone was seen more than once but under ten times. The chain is built from TRBV28 and TRBJ1-5; TRBD1 agrees at 9 bases. Germline CDR1 is MDHEN and CDR2 is SYDVKM. Germline trimming cut 0 bases from V and 9 bases from J; bases unmatched to any gene: 3. The CDR3 runs to 14 residues. CDR3 sequence: CASSLWGQGWPQHF. CDR3 DNA sequence: TGTGCCAGCAGTTTATGGGGACAGGGATGGCCCCAGCATTTT.

The chain has TRBV7-2 and TRBJ2-7; 12 bases map to TRBD2. Germline-derived CDR1 and CDR2 are SGHTA and FQGNSA. The CDR3 extends over 16 amino acids. The trim removed 2 bases at V and 2 bases at J, leaving 4 bases unmatched. This CDR3 is CASSLRTSGGTYEQYF. CDR3 sequence (DNA): TGTGCCAGCAGCTTACGTACTAGCGGGGGGACCTACGAGCAGTACTTC.